The clone carrying this TCR beta chain was detected only a few times. Its antigen remains unknown. This sample stems from a study of molecular identifiers for immune sequencing clone quantification. Overall study findings and caveats: In naive cells, clones above 20 RNA copies held under 1% of molecules, whereas in effector cells they held over 97%. Identical TCR molecules can share a barcode, and this sharing could underestimate highly expanded clone sizes.

It was with previously described methods and listed TCR primers that bulk TCR libraries were made. TCRdb processed the PCR reads anew with MiXCR; each CDR3 protein has one entry. This table has about 500,000 distinct CDR3 sequences, around 25% appearing once. Naive CD8 T cells were FACS-sorted by CD8+CD4-CCR7+CD45RA+ markers. V was clipped by 5 bases and J by 1 base, with 11 bases between them. Per the germline V gene, CDR1 is GTSNPN and CDR2 is SVGIG (reference sequence). CDR3 length: 13 amino acids. The sample taken for sequencing was naive CD8+ T cells from blood, with Jurkat cell RNA spiked in. Sample subset: FACS-sorted CD8+CD4-CCR7+CD45RA+ naive T cells. This clonotype was obtained from a human donor in good health. Some libraries in this study had Jurkat cell RNA spiked in. The chain links TRBV30 to TRBJ1-2; D perhaps matches TRBD1 (5 bases). Here the CDR3 reads CAWWGDSNYGYTF. The CDR3 DNA follows: TGTGCCTGGTGGGGTGACAGTAACTATGGCTACACCTTC. Filled out from reference TRBV30 and TRBJ1-2, the complete variable domain reads SQTIHQWPATLVQPVGSPLSLECTVEGTSNPNLYWYRQAAGRGLQLLFYSVGIGQISSEVPQNLSASRPQDRQFILSSKKLLLSDSGFYLCAWWGDSNYGYTFGSGTRLTVV.